The sample holds many counts of the clone carrying this T cell receptor (beta chain). The antigen remains undetermined. V lost 1 base and J lost 7, with 11 bases in between. Germline assignment: CDR1 SGHAT and CDR2 FQNNGV. The CDR3 runs 13 residues. These data originate in a study of T-cell memory formation after mild COVID-19. Study results and limitations: Contracting CD4+ clones lay largely in CM and EM, with CD8+ ones residing in EMRA. Pre-infection memory harbored some responding clones, suggesting cross-reactive memory joined.

Libraries for TCRalpha and TCRbeta carried sample barcodes and unique molecular identifiers via 5'RACE. Using its own MiXCR run on the 5' RACE reads, TCRdb lists one record per CDR3 protein. The repertoire has fewer than 300,000 distinct CDR3 sequences, approximately 19% of them found once; the top ten carry 23%. The chain carries TRBV11-2 and TRBJ2-7; D is perhaps TRBD1 (6 bases). This receptor was obtained from a man younger than 35 who had mild COVID-19 (a few samples of this study predate the infection). Cell type and time point are not known. Input material: PBMCs or a T cell subset sorted from them (not recorded which). CDR3 nucleotide sequence: TGTGCCAGCAGCTTAGTTGGGGGCGAAGAGCAGTACGTC. Translating gives CASSLVGGEEQYV.